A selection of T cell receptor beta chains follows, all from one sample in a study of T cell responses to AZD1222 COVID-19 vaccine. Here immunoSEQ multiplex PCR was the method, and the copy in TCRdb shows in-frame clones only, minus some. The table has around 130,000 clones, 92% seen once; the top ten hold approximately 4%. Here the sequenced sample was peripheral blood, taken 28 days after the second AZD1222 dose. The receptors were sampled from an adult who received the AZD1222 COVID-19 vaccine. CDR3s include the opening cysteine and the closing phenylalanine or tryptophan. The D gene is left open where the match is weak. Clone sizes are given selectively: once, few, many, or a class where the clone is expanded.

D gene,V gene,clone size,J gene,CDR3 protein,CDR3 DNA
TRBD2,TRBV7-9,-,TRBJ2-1,CASSPRRGKTSYNEQFF,TGTGCCAGCAGCCCCCGGCGGGGGAAGACCTCCTACAATGAGCAGTTCTTC
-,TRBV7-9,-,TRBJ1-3,CASSLRDTSGNTIYF,TGTGCCAGCAGCCTTCGGGACACCTCTGGAAACACCATATATTTT
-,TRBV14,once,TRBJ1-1,CASSQDMNTEAFF,TGTGCCAGCAGCCAAGACATGAACACTGAAGCTTTCTTT
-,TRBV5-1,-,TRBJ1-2,CASSLGAGDGYTF,TGCGCCAGCAGCTTGGGGGCAGGGGATGGCTACACCTTC
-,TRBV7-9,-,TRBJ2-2,CASSFEGYSGELFF,TGTGCCAGCAGCTTTGAGGGGTACAGCGGGGAGCTGTTTTTT
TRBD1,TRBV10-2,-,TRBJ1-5,CASRGGTGVDQPQHF,TGCGCCAGCCGGGGTGGGACAGGGGTTGATCAGCCCCAGCATTTT
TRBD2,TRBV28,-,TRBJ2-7,CASSLGSGTYEQYF,TGTGCCAGCAGTTTGGGTAGCGGGACTTACGAGCAGTACTTC
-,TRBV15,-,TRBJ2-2,CATSRVPDSGAGELFF,TGTGCCACCAGCAGAGTCCCAGATTCCGGAGCCGGGGAGCTGTTTTTT
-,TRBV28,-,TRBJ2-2,CASTLYTGELFF,TGTGCCAGCACCCTCTACACCGGGGAGCTGTTTTTT
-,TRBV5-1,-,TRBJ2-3,CASSLEGRGSTDTQYF,TGCGCCAGCAGTTTGGAGGGCCGGGGGTCCACAGATACGCAGTATTTT
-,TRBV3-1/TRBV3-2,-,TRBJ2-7,CASSQAAVGEQYF,TGTGCCAGCAGCCAAGCGGCCGTCGGGGAGCAGTACTTC
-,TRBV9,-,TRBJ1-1,CASSVFSGRGPNTEAFF,TGTGCCAGCAGCGTATTTTCGGGCAGGGGACCGAACACTGAAGCTTTCTTT
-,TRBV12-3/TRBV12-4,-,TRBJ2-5,CASSLTVETQYF,TGTGCCAGCAGTTTGACAGTGGAAACCCAGTACTTC
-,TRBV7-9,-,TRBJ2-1,CASRERARGVGEQFF,TGTGCCAGCAGGGAAAGGGCTAGGGGGGTCGGTGAGCAGTTCTTC
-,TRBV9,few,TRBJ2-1,CASSPRGREQFF,TGTGCCAGCAGCCCCAGGGGTAGAGAGCAGTTCTTC
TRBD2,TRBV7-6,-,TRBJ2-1,CASSQASGNPNEQFF,TGTGCCAGCAGCCAGGCGAGCGGGAACCCCAATGAGCAGTTCTTC
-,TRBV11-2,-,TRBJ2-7,CASSLGRSEQYF,TGTGCCAGCAGCTTAGGGAGAAGCGAGCAGTACTTC
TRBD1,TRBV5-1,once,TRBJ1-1,CASSRGLTGGATEAFF,TGCGCCAGCAGCAGAGGCTTGACAGGGGGAGCAACTGAAGCTTTCTTT
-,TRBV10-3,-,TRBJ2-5,CAISDVSRTRQETQYF,TGTGCCATCAGTGATGTCTCCCGGACCCGACAAGAGACCCAGTACTTC
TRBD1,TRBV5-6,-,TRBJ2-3,CASSETGGVNTDTQYF,TGTGCCAGCAGCGAGACAGGGGGCGTCAACACAGATACGCAGTATTTT
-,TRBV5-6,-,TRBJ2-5,CASSKPGYQETQYF,TGTGCCAGCAGCAAACCGGGATACCAAGAGACCCAGTACTTC
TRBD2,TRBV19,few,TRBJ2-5,CASSSNRLAQETQYF,TGTGCCAGTAGTTCCAACCGACTAGCCCAAGAGACCCAGTACTTC
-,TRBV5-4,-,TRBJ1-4,CASRPTPGDEKLFF,TGTGCCAGCAGACCAACTCCAGGGGACGAAAAACTGTTTTTT
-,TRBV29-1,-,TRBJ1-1,CSVTWGNTEAFF,TGCAGCGTGACTTGGGGGAACACTGAAGCTTTCTTT
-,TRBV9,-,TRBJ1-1,CASSVAGMGTEAFF,TGTGCCAGCAGCGTAGCAGGGATGGGAACTGAAGCTTTCTTT
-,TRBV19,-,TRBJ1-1,CASSSLSEAFF,TGTGCCAGTAGTTCTCTGTCTGAAGCTTTCTTT
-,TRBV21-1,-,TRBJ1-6,CASRTGNNSPLHF,TGTGCCAGCCGGACAGGGAACAATTCACCCCTCCACTTT
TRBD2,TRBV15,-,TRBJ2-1,CATSSRGLADNEQFF,TGTGCCACCAGCAGTAGGGGACTAGCTGATAATGAGCAGTTCTTC
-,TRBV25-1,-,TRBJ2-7,CASSGPGGPSYEQYF,TGTGCCAGCAGTGGCCCAGGGGGGCCCTCCTACGAGCAGTACTTC
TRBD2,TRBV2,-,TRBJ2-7,CASSGGLAEIYEQYF,TGTGCCAGCAGCGGTGGGCTAGCGGAGATCTACGAGCAGTACTTC
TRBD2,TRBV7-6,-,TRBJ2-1,CASSSLAGSYNEQFF,TGTGCCAGCAGCTCCCTAGCGGGGAGCTACAATGAGCAGTTCTTC
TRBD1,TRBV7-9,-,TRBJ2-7,CASKLGTGSYEQYF,TGTGCCAGCAAACTGGGGACAGGTTCCTACGAGCAGTACTTC
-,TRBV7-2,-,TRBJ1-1,CASSFRRRDEAFF,TGTGCCAGCAGCTTTAGAAGGAGAGATGAAGCTTTCTTT
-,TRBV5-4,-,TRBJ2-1,CASSLGKELINEQFF,TGTGCCAGCAGCTTGGGAAAAGAGTTAATCAATGAGCAGTTCTTC
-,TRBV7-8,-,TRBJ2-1,CASSLAGGYNEQFF,TGTGCCAGCAGCTTAGCGGGGGGCTACAATGAGCAGTTCTTC
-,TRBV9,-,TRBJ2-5,CASSGLEETQYF,TGTGCCAGCAGCGGACTGGAAGAGACCCAGTACTTC
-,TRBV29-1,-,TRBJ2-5,CSVVQGQETQYF,TGCAGCGTTGTCCAGGGACAAGAGACCCAGTACTTC
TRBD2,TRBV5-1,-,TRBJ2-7,CASSLETSGTYEQYF,TGCGCCAGCAGCCTAGAGACTAGCGGTACCTACGAGCAGTACTTC
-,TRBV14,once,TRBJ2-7,CASSLAAGRGYEQYF,TGTGCCAGCAGCTTAGCGGCAGGGCGGGGTTACGAGCAGTACTTC
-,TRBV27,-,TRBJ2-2,CASSLRGPSTNTGELFF,TGTGCCAGCAGTTTACGTGGGCCCAGTACGAACACCGGGGAGCTGTTTTTT
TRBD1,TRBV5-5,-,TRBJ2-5,CASSLGQGLFGETQYF,TGTGCCAGCAGCTTGGGACAGGGTTTGTTTGGGGAGACCCAGTACTTC
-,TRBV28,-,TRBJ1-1,CASSLYPGENTEAFF,TGTGCCAGCAGTTTATACCCAGGGGAGAACACTGAAGCTTTCTTT
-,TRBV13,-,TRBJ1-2,CASSLGGTPGYTF,TGTGCCAGCAGCTTAGGGGGGACACCCGGCTACACCTTC
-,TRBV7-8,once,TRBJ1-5,CATGVSNQPQHF,TGTGCCACGGGGGTGAGCAATCAGCCCCAGCATTTT
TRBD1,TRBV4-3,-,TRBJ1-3,CASSQGTGSGNTIYF,TGCGCCAGCAGCCAAGGGACAGGGTCTGGAAACACCATATATTTT
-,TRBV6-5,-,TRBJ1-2,CASKPNGYTF,TGTGCCAGCAAACCGAATGGCTACACCTTC
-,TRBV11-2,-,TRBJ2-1,CASSLNTWSSYNEQFF,TGTGCCAGCAGCTTAAACACATGGAGCTCCTACAATGAGCAGTTCTTC
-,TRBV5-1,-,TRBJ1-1,CASSLEGSPEAFF,TGCGCCAGCAGCTTGGAAGGATCGCCTGAAGCTTTCTTT
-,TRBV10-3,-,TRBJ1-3,CAIRDSSGNTIYF,TGTGCCATCAGGGACAGCTCTGGAAACACCATATATTTT
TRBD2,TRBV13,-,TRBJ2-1,CASSRSGSSYNEQFF,TGTGCCAGCAGCCGGAGCGGGAGCTCCTACAATGAGCAGTTCTTC
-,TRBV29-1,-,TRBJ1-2,CSVEDMLGYTF,TGCAGCGTTGAAGACATGCTTGGCTACACCTTC
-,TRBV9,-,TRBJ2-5,CASSPQISSRPETQYF,TGTGCCAGCAGCCCCCAGATCTCGAGCCGTCCAGAGACCCAGTACTTC
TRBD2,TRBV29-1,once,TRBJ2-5,CSVSGLAVGPQYF,TGCAGCGTTTCGGGACTAGCGGTGGGACCGCAGTACTTC
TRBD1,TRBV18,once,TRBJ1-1,CASSQSGTGNTEAFF,TGTGCCAGCTCACAGTCCGGGACAGGGAACACTGAAGCTTTCTTT
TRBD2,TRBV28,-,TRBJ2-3,CASSLSGGITDTQYF,TGTGCCAGCAGTTTATCCGGGGGGATCACAGATACGCAGTATTTT
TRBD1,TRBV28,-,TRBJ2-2,CASSSLRDRVDAGELFF,TGTGCCAGCAGTTCCCTCCGGGACAGGGTTGACGCCGGGGAGCTGTTTTTT
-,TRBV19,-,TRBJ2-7,CASRLRGEGHQYF,TGTGCCAGTAGGTTAAGGGGGGAAGGGCATCAGTACTTC
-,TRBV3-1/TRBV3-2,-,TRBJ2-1,CASSGGPSYNEQFF,TGTGCCAGCAGCGGAGGCCCCTCCTACAATGAGCAGTTCTTC
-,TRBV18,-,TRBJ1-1,CASSPPLHRGPLAFF,TGTGCCAGCTCACCACCGCTCCACCGGGGCCCACTAGCTTTCTTT
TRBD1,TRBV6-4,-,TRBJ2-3,CASSDAGTATDTQYF,TGTGCCAGCAGTGATGCCGGGACAGCCACAGATACGCAGTATTTT